The rows below give T cell receptor beta chains drawn from one sample of a study of blood T cell repertoires in COVID-19. Profiling relied on immunoSEQ multiplex PCR, and the TCRdb table lists in-frame clones only, not all of them. Of around 150,000 clones in the sample, around 80% were seen once. Sequenced material: PBMCs or T cells enriched from blood (not recorded which). The receptor set was obtained from a woman aged 55-69 years who had recovered from COVID-19. The CDR3 runs from the conserved cysteine through the conserved F or W. Each record gives: clone size, J gene, V gene, D gene, CDR3 DNA, CDR3 protein. A D gene is named only where the DNA matches it firmly. Clone size is not always given. Where it is, it says once, few, many or a class for expanded clones.

NA,TRBJ2-7,TRBV3-1/TRBV3-2,NA,TGTGCCAGCAGCCAAGATTCTGGGAGCGAGCAGTACTTC,CASSQDSGSEQYF
NA,TRBJ1-2,TRBV3-1/TRBV3-2,TRBD1,TGTGCCAGCACCCTGCTGCAGGGGGGAGGCTACACCTTC,CASTLLQGGGYTF
NA,TRBJ1-4,TRBV9,NA,TGTGCCAGCAGCGCCGGGACTCCAAATGAAAAACTGTTTTTT,CASSAGTPNEKLFF
NA,TRBJ2-1,TRBV7-2,TRBD2,TGTGCCAGCAGCCCGGGACTACCATACAATGAGCAGTTCTTC,CASSPGLPYNEQFF
NA,TRBJ1-4,TRBV29-1,NA,TGCAGCGTTGAAGATCCCAACAGGGCTAATGAAAAACTGTTTTTT,CSVEDPNRANEKLFF
once,TRBJ2-1,TRBV9,TRBD2,TGTGCCAGCAGCGTAGATTGGCGGGGGTCCAATGAGCAGTTCTTC,CASSVDWRGSNEQFF
NA,TRBJ1-1,TRBV19,TRBD1,TGTGCCAGTAGTATAGTGGCGGGGACAGGGCGGACTGAAGCTTTCTTT,CASSIVAGTGRTEAFF
NA,TRBJ1-6,TRBV5-7,NA,TGTGCCAGCAGCTTGTCTCGCCAGGGGCTAAATTCACCCCTCCACTTT,CASSLSRQGLNSPLHF
NA,TRBJ2-5,TRBV30,TRBD2,TGTGCCTGTGGGACTAGCGGCCAAGAGACCCAGTACTTC,CACGTSGQETQYF
NA,TRBJ2-3,TRBV11-3,TRBD1,TGTGCCAGCAGCCTATCCAGGGGGCGCGCAGATACGCAGTATTTT,CASSLSRGRADTQYF
NA,TRBJ1-1,TRBV29-1,TRBD1,TGCAGCGTCCTGGGACAGCAAGCTTTCTTT,CSVLGQQAFF
NA,TRBJ1-1,TRBV12-3/TRBV12-4,NA,TGTGCCAGCAGTTATCAGGCCCGGGGGGCTTTCTTT,CASSYQARGAFF
NA,TRBJ2-3,TRBV5-1,TRBD2,TGCGCCAGCAGCTTTGGACTAGCGGGCCCAGATACGCAGTATTTT,CASSFGLAGPDTQYF
NA,TRBJ2-7,TRBV5-6,NA,TGTGCCAGCAGCTTGGAGACAGCCTACGAGCAGTACTTC,CASSLETAYEQYF
NA,TRBJ2-3,TRBV4-1,TRBD1,TGCGCCAGCAGCCGACAGGGAATCCCACAGTATTTT,CASSRQGIPQYF
few,TRBJ1-1,TRBV7-3,TRBD1,TGTGCCAGCAGCCCCCGGACAGGATTGAACACTGAAGCTTTCTTT,CASSPRTGLNTEAFF
NA,TRBJ2-1,TRBV5-1,TRBD2,TGCGCCAGCAGCACACGACCTAGCGGGGAAACCTACAATGAGCAGTTCTTC,CASSTRPSGETYNEQFF
NA,TRBJ2-7,TRBV6-5,NA,TGTGCCAGCAGTTACGGCCAGGGCCCCTCCTACGAGCAGTACTTC,CASSYGQGPSYEQYF
NA,TRBJ1-1,TRBV27,NA,TGTGCCAGCAGAAGCGGGGGACCCGCTTTCTTT,CASRSGGPAFF
NA,TRBJ1-2,TRBV5-1,NA,TGCGCCAGCAGCCTGGCCCCGACGGAGAACTATGGCTACACCTTC,CASSLAPTENYGYTF
NA,TRBJ1-4,TRBV5-4,NA,TGTGCCAGCAGCGGGGGGAGAGGAGCTAATGAAAAACTGTTTTTT,CASSGGRGANEKLFF
NA,TRBJ1-1,TRBV14,TRBD1,TGTGCCAGCAGCCAACTGGGACAGGGGTTCACTGAAGCTTTCTTT,CASSQLGQGFTEAFF
NA,TRBJ1-2,TRBV24-1,NA,TGTGCCACCAGTGAGGGGCCCCGACAGTCCTTAGGAGGCTACACCTTC,CATSEGPRQSLGGYTF
few,TRBJ2-2,TRBV18,NA,TGTGCCAGCTCTCGTCTAGGAGAGTCGAACACCGGGGAGCTGTTTTTT,CASSRLGESNTGELFF
NA,TRBJ2-3,TRBV14,NA,TGTGCCAGCCGGAGGGCCGGAGGAACAGATACGCAGTATTTT,CASRRAGGTDTQYF
NA,TRBJ2-5,TRBV7-6,TRBD1,TGTGCCAGCAGCCACCGAAGGAGAGACAGGGGGTGGTCGGAGACCCAGTACTTC,CASSHRRRDRGWSETQYF
once,TRBJ2-1,TRBV5-6,TRBD2,TGTGCCAGCAGCTTGGAGCTAGCGGCGCTCTACAATGAGCAGTTCTTC,CASSLELAALYNEQFF
few,TRBJ1-2,TRBV14,NA,TGTGCCAGCAGCCAGGCAGCGGACAGATACTATGGCTACACCTTC,CASSQAADRYYGYTF
NA,TRBJ2-7,TRBV19,NA,TGTGCCAGTAGTATTTATGGGGGCAGCTCCTACGAGCAGTACTTC,CASSIYGGSSYEQYF